The T cell receptor (beta chain) under discussion was sequenced for a study of blood T cells in healthy people across ages (dated by TCRdb to the mid-2010s). General notes on the study: In model experiments, roughly one uniquely barcoded TCR beta cDNA molecule per two T cells was captured by template switching. To track age-related changes in TCR beta repertoire diversity, the study relied on deep sequencing normalized with unique cDNA molecular identifiers. Two additional independent replicas of 1 million unique cDNA reads from the same blood draw were analyzed for two donors (one aged 18 to 29 and one aged 80 or older). Donors were grouped into four age groups: young (average approximately 15 years), middle-aged (over 35), aged (around 62) and long-lived (approximately 75). The study at large found these results: Compared with the aged group, more naive CD4+ T cells, fewer expanded clones and increased TCR diversity were shown by the long-lived group, suggesting age selection. Observed TCR beta diversity per million T cells fell roughly linearly with age, and a significant reduction was already apparent by age around 40. Since profiling was done on bulk unsorted PBMCs, naive and antigen-experienced compartments could not be conclusively compared. Because donor CMV infection status was unknown, age-related changes in expanded clonotypes were potentially confounded. Observed TCR beta diversity correlated strongly with the percentage of naive T cells measured by flow cytometry. Estimates of total diversity from one million sequenced T cells were regarded as lower bounds and underestimates.

Receptors were amplified or captured by 5' RACE. The reads were generated on an Illumina HiSeq 2500. A second PCR of about 7 to 12 cycles was run with a J-beta primer mix and a sample-barcoded 5' primer. Each TCR beta cDNA molecule received a unique molecular identifier from a template-switch 5' adaptor carrying 12 random nucleotides. Each sample yielded at least 3 million CDR3-containing paired-end reads. First-strand cDNA synthesis was performed from all RNA using the Mint cDNA synthesis kit, with priming by a TRBC-specific oligonucleotide. All cDNA was treated with uracil-DNA glycosylase and then went through a first 18-cycle PCR with the universal primers M1SS and BC2_uni_R. The authors' pipeline ran thus. Normalization of each sample was performed by random selection of 1 million high-quality reads, each carrying a distinct molecular identifier. Reads with shared molecular identifiers were discarded instead of being binned into consensus sequences. MiTCR, run with a Q25 quality threshold and the strictest error-elimination algorithm, handled CDR3 identification, clonotype clustering and error correction. A nonparametric unseen species model with Euler transformation was used to estimate lower-bound total TCR beta diversity. Clones were called with MiXCR by TCRdb after fastp trimmed the public reads at Q25, and only in-frame beta chains were retained. CDR3 protein sequences are deduplicated, and each keeps its most common genes and DNA. TCRdb, rather than the study authors, made the V and J calls. The sample has some 890,000 distinct CDR3 sequences on record, 25% to 35% of them singletons. 10% of the sample lies in the top ten.

This clonotype was recorded at least ten times. The antigen it recognizes is unknown. It has no much larger one-base neighbor in the sample; base qualities were not kept. The donors were under 40 Caucasian individuals from Russia, aged roughly 6 to 100 years, who were systemically healthy. Roughly 10 milliliters of peripheral blood were drawn from each donor into EDTA-treated Vacutainer tubes. Ficoll-Paque density-gradient centrifugation was used to isolate PBMCs, with at least 7 million obtained per sample. Total RNA was extracted from PBMCs with Trizol reagent, with at least 5.5 micrograms obtained per sample. The percentages of naive CD45RAhigh/CD27high T cells were determined by flow cytometry on a PBMC aliquot from every donor. The CDR3 covers 15 residues, taking in both the cysteine and the phenylalanine. Only the CDR3 DNA stays, 45 bases, in frame from base 1. V gives up 6 bases and J gives up 1 base, and the segment between their germline ends measures 10 bases.

These sequences were also reported in another study, on T cells of mothers and their children. The second study's paper adds: The donors were nine systemically healthy Caucasian individuals, made up of three mothers and their six children. cDNA synthesis used all of the extracted RNA, with approximately 1.4 ug of RNA in each 15 ul reaction. Sample barcodes and 2-4 random nucleotides were added via the M1S primer in the second PCR. Over 9 million TCR beta CDR3 reads were obtained for each mother, and some 3.1 million reads were obtained for each child. In both related and unrelated pairs, thymic selection shapes the output of TCR recombination in a similar way, with inherited differences having only a minor effect. Normalized repertoire overlap was always found to be slightly, but never significantly, higher in related mother-child pairs than in unrelated mother-child pairs. With a sensitivity of about 100 clones per million clonotypes, no persistent microchimeric T cell clones were detected. In the study, deep NGS was used to compare the TCR beta repertoires of mothers and children, and features distinguishing related mother-child pairs from unrelated individuals were sought. Mothers averaged about 40 +/- 4 years of age and children averaged around 10 +/- 4 years. After adapter ligation with NEBNext reagents, the libraries were sequenced on Illumina HiSeq 2000 with 100+100 nt paired-end reads. Mother and child libraries were prepared a month apart and sequenced in separate runs to prevent cross-contamination. Between roughly 450,000 and 2,200,000 distinct TCR beta clonotypes were identified per donor. Naive TCR beta clonotypes were estimated from low-frequency clonotypes matched to each donor's FACS-determined naive share, without sorting.

This sequence uses TRBV12-3 or TRBV12-4 and TRBJ2-6, with no D gene named confidently. The sample taken for sequencing was blood. This TCR derives from a woman aged 40-49 years in good health. DNA sequence: TGTGCCAGCAGCCGGAGCTCGTCTGGGGCCAACGTCCTGACTTTC. It is translated as CASSRSSSGANVLTF.